Each of the 14 T cell receptor beta chains below was sequenced from the same sample in a study of blood T cell repertoires in COVID-19 (dated by TCRdb to about 2020). Library creation used the immunoSEQ multiplex PCR assay. The clones in this table, taken by TCRdb from immuneACCESS, are in-frame only. Not every clone is retained; where verified, under half of the shortfall comes from an unresolved V gene, and the cause of the rest is unknown. The sample contains some 200,000 clones, 75% to 90% of them found a single time. The ten largest make up about 3.3% of the sample. Sequences were obtained from PBMCs or T cells enriched from blood (not recorded which). Every receptor here comes from a young woman in a cohort exposed to, infected with or recovered from COVID-19 (not recorded which).

J is TRBJ1-1 and V is TRBV27, with a possible D match to TRBD1 (6 bases). V lost 3 bases and J lost 1, with 12 bases in between. The CDR3 sequence is 15 residues long. Germline V gene sequence: CDR1 MNHEY, CDR2 SMNVEV (reference sequence). The CDR3 region is CASSLLGAGNTEAFF. As DNA, the CDR3 is TGTGCCAGCAGTTTGTTGGGGGCCGGGAACACTGAAGCTTTCTTT.

The chain recombines TRBV4-1 with TRBJ1-2; the match to TRBD1 covers 7 bases. The CDR3 is 14 residues long. Germline CDR1 and CDR2: MGHRA and YSYEKL. Trimming cost V 4 bases and J 8 bases; bases outside gene matches: 10. This CDR3 reads CASSRPGTVGGYTF. CDR3 in DNA: TGCGCCAGCAGCCGACCCGGGACAGTGGGGGGCTACACCTTC.

This chain uses TRBV18 with TRBJ2-3; D not certain. V lost 1 base and J lost 5, with 4 bases in between. The CDR3 totals 12 residues. Germline CDR1 is KGHSH and CDR2 is LQKENI. CDR3 loop: CASSPLKDTQYF. DNA of the CDR3: TGTGCCAGCTCACCACTAAAAGATACGCAGTATTTT.

The chain uses TRBV10-3 and TRBJ1-5; D gene ambiguous. Germline lookup yields CDR1 ENHRY and CDR2 SYGVKD. This CDR3 comprises 14 residues. Trimming cost V 4 bases and J 4 bases, with 11 bases left between them. The CDR3 nucleotides are TGTGCCATCAGTGGACCCCTGGAGAATCAGCCCCAGCATTTT. This sequence encodes CAISGPLENQPQHF.

The chain links TRBV27 to TRBJ2-5, with D perhaps TRBD2 (5 bases). V was clipped by 7 bases and J by 4 bases, with 22 bases between them. The CDR3 is 16 residues long. Germline values: CDR1 MNHEY, CDR2 SMNVEV (reference sequence). CDR3 in amino acids: CASMSLVGSGRETQYF. The CDR3 bases are TGTGCCAGCATGAGCCTAGTTGGGTCTGGGAGAGAGACCCAGTACTTC.

Notes on this clone: Other DNA sequences in this specimen translate into the identical CDR3. The chain employs TRBV6-6 and TRBJ2-7; 10 bases match TRBD1. J lost 2 bases, V lost 5 bases, and 6 bases had no gene match. The CDR3 is 15 amino acids. Germline CDR1 reads MNHNY; CDR2 reads SVGAGI (reference sequence). The CDR3 bases are TGTGCCAGCAGTCCTCGACAGGGGGCTGCCTACGAGCAGTACTTC. As protein: CASSPRQGAAYEQYF.

The chain couples TRBV5-1 to TRBJ2-7; tentative D call: TRBD1 (6 bases). The CDR3 has 16 residues. Germline V gene data show CDR1 as SGHRS and CDR2 as YFSETQ. The V gene lost 3 bases and the J gene lost 1 base, with 17 bases spanning the gap. The CDR3 region is CASSYDIQGSSYEQYF. The CDR3 bases are TGCGCCAGCAGCTACGACATCCAGGGGTCGTCCTACGAGCAGTACTTC.

The chain employs TRBV3-1 (or the pseudogene TRBV3-2) and TRBJ2-7, with 7 bases lining up with TRBD1. CDR1 and CDR2 from the germline V gene are LGHDT and YNNKEL (reference sequence). The CDR3 has 14 amino acids. V lost 4 bases, J lost 5 bases, and 8 bases stayed unmatched. This CDR3 is CASSRDRASHEQYF. The CDR3 coding sequence is TGTGCCAGCAGCCGCGACAGGGCCAGCCACGAGCAGTACTTC.

The chain carries TRBV28 and TRBJ1-2, with no clear D. V was shortened by 6 bases and J by 5 bases, with 7 bases between the two germline ends. CDR3 length: 11 amino acids. CDR1 and CDR2 (germline): MDHEN, SYDVKM. CDR3 sequence reads: CASRANYGYTF. Written as DNA, the CDR3 is TGTGCCAGCAGGGCAAATTATGGCTACACCTTC.

This chain uses TRBV6-5 with TRBJ1-2, with D maybe TRBD1 (5 bases). Germline-derived CDR1 and CDR2 are MNHEY and SVGAGI. Trimming left V 0 bases short and J 6 bases short, with 8 bases between. This CDR3 is 13 amino acids long. The CDR3 is CASSYSGHNGYTF. CDR3 in DNA: TGTGCCAGCAGTTACTCTGGACACAATGGCTACACCTTC.

V is TRBV10-2 and J is TRBJ2-3; 13 positions match TRBD2. This CDR3 is 15 amino acids long. With 6 bases clipped from V and 3 bases from J, the junction kept 3 bases outside the gene matches. The germline V gene has CDR1 WSHSY and CDR2 SAAADI. CDR3 nucleotides: TGCGCCAGCAGGGAGACTAGCGGGAGGACAGATACGCAGTATTTT. Protein: CASRETSGRTDTQYF.

The J gene is TRBJ2-1, the V gene TRBV29-1, with a weak D call TRBD1 (6 bases). This CDR3 is 16 amino acids long. Germline assignment: CDR1 SQVTM and CDR2 ANQGSEA. V lost 3 bases to trimming and J lost 0 bases, with 15 bases between them. For the CDR3, the DNA is TGCAGCGTTGATGGGCAGGGGCCCTCCTCCTACAATGAGCAGTTCTTC. It specifies CSVDGQGPSSYNEQFF.

The rearrangement joins TRBV25-1 to TRBJ2-1; TRBD1 aligns across 7 bases. Losses at the gene ends were 4 bases for V and 0 bases for J; bases not matched to a gene: 3. CDR1 MGHDK and CDR2 SYGVNS come from the germline V gene. The CDR3 has 15 amino acids. The CDR3 region has the DNA TGTGCCAGCAGTGCACAGGGGAGCTCCTACAATGAGCAGTTCTTC. Its protein is CASSAQGSSYNEQFF. The entire variable domain, with the rest obtained from reference TRBV25-1 and TRBJ2-1, is as follows: EADIYQTPRYLVIGTGKKITLECSQTMGHDKMYWYQQDPGMELHLIHYSYGVNSTEKGDLSSESTVSRIRTEHFPLTLESARPSHTSQYLCASSAQGSSYNEQFFGPGTRLTVL.

The chain carries TRBV6-4 and TRBJ1-2, with D possibly being TRBD1 (6 bases). Germline CDR1 and CDR2: MRHNA and SNTAGT. CDR3 length: 13 amino acids. V was cut by 4 bases and J by 2 bases, with 8 bases left in between. The chain's CDR3 is CASSVGQNYGYTF. CDR3 nucleotides: TGTGCCAGCAGTGTTGGACAGAACTATGGCTACACCTTC.